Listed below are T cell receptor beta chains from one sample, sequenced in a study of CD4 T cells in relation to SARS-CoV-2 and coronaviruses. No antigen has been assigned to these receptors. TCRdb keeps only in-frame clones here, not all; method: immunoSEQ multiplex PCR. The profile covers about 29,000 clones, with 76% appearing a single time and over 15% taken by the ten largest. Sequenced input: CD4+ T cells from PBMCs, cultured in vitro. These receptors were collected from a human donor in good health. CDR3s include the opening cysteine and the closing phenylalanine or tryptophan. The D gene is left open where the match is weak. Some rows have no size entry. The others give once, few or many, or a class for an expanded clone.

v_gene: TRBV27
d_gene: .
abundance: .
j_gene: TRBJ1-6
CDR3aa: CASSFSPVGSLHF
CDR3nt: TGTGCCAGCAGTTTCTCTCCGGTGGGGTCCCTCCACTTT

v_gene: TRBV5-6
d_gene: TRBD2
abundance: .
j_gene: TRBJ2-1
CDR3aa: CASSLAPGRGGNEQFF
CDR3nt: TGTGCCAGCAGCTTGGCCCCAGGGCGGGGGGGAAATGAGCAGTTCTTC

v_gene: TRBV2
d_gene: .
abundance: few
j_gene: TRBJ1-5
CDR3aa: CASSLQGSNQPQHF
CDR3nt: TGTGCCAGCAGTCTGCAGGGTAGCAATCAGCCCCAGCATTTT

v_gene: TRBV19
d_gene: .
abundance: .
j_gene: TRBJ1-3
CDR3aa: CASTKGGVVGNTIYF
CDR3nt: TGTGCCAGTACCAAAGGCGGGGTTGTGGGAAACACCATATATTTT

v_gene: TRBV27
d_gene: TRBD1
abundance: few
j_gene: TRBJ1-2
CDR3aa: CASSSGDRLNYGYTF
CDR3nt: TGTGCCAGCAGTTCCGGGGACAGGCTAAACTATGGCTACACCTTC

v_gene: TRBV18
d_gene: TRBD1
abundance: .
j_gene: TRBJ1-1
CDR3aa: CVSSSNRGRDTEAFF
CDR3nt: TGTGTCAGCTCATCAAACAGGGGGCGAGACACTGAAGCTTTCTTT

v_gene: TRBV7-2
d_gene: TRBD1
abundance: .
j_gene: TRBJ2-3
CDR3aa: CASSLGTGASTDTQYF
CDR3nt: TGTGCCAGCAGCTTAGGGACAGGAGCTAGCACAGATACGCAGTATTTT

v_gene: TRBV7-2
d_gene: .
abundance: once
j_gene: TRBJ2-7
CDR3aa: CASSLGWGAREQYF
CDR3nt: TGTGCCAGCAGCTTAGGCTGGGGGGCCCGCGAGCAGTACTTC

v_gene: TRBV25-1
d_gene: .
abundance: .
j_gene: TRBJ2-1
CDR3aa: CAPLGNQSYNEQFF
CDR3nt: TGTGCTCCCCTCGGGAATCAGTCCTACAATGAGCAGTTCTTC

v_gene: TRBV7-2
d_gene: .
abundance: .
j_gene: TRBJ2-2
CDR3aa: CASSFEKINTGELFF
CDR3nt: TGTGCCAGCAGCTTTGAGAAGATAAACACCGGGGAGCTGTTTTTT

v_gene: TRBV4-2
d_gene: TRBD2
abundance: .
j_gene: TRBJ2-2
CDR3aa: CASSQDLAATGELFF
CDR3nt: TGTGCCAGCAGCCAAGACCTAGCGGCCACCGGGGAGCTGTTTTTT

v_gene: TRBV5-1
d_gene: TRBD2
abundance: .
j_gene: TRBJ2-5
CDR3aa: CASSGAGALQETQYF
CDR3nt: TGCGCCAGCAGCGGAGCGGGGGCGCTACAAGAGACCCAGTACTTC

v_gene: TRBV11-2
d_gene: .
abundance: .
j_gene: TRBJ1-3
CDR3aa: CASSLPAISGNTIYF
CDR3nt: TGTGCCAGCAGCTTACCAGCGATCTCTGGAAACACCATATATTTT

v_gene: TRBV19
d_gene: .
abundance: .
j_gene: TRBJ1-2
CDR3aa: CASSYTGDVYGYTF
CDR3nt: TGTGCCAGTAGTTATACGGGGGATGTATATGGCTACACCTTC

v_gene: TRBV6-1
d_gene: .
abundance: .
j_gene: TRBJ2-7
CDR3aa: CASSETVMAEQYF
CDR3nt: TGTGCCAGCAGTGAAACCGTCATGGCCGAGCAGTACTTC

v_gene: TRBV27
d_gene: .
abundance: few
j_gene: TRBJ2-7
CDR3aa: CASSYSVGPYEQYF
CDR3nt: TGTGCCAGCAGTTACAGCGTGGGCCCCTACGAGCAGTACTTC

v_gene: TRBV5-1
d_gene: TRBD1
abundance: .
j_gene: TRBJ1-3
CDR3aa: CASSLMGQGLGNTIYF
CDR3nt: TGCGCCAGCAGCTTGATGGGACAGGGCCTGGGAAACACCATATATTTT

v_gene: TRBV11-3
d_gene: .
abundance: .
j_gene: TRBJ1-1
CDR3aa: CASSLVDSSEAFF
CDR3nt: TGTGCCAGCAGCTTGGTTGACAGTTCTGAAGCTTTCTTT

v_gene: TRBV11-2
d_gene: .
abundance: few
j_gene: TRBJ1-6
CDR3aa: CASSLVPGFDSPLHF
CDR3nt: TGTGCCAGCAGCTTAGTCCCGGGGTTCGATTCACCCCTCCACTTT

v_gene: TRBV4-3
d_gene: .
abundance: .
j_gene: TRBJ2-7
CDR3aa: CASSHDSGPYEQYF
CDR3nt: TGCGCCAGCAGCCATGACAGCGGGCCCTACGAGCAGTACTTC

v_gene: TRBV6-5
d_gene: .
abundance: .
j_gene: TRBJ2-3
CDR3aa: CASSPEGGRLGTQYF
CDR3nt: TGTGCCAGCAGCCCGGAGGGGGGTCGTCTTGGAACGCAGTATTTT

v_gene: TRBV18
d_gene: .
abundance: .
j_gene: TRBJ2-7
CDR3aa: CASHPFVGWQNEQYF
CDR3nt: TGTGCCAGCCACCCTTTTGTTGGCTGGCAAAACGAGCAGTACTTC

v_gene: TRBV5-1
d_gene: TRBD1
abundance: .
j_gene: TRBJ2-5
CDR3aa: CASSTGTGEGETQYF
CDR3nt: TGCGCCAGCAGCACCGGGACAGGGGAGGGAGAGACCCAGTACTTC

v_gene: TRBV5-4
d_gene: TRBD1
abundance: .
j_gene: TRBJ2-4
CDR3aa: CASSLWGVGRGLDIQYF
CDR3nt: TGTGCCAGCAGCTTGTGGGGGGTGGGCAGGGGGCTTGACATTCAGTACTTC

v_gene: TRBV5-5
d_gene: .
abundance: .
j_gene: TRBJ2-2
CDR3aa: CASSYYGQGNTGELFF
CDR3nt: TGTGCCAGCAGTTATTACGGGCAGGGGAACACCGGGGAGCTGTTTTTT

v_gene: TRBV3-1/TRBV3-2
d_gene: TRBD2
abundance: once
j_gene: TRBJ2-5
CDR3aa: CASSQNAAGDQETQYF
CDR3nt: TGTGCCAGCAGCCAAAATGCAGCGGGGGACCAAGAGACCCAGTACTTC

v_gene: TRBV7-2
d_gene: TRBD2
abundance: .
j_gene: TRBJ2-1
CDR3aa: CASSLESGGYNEQFF
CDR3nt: TGTGCCAGCAGCTTAGAGAGCGGGGGATACAATGAGCAGTTCTTC

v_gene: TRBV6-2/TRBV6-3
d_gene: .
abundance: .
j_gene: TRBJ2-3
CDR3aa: CASSPTEDTQYF
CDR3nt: TGTGCCAGCAGTCCCACCGAAGATACGCAGTATTTT

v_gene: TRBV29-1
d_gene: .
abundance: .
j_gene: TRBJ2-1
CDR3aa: CSVLDGNNEQFF
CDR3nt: TGCAGCGTATTGGACGGTAACAATGAGCAGTTCTTC

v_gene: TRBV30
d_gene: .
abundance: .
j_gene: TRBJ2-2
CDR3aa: CAWSLGQGTTGELFF
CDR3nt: TGTGCCTGGAGCCTGGGGCAGGGGACCACCGGGGAGCTGTTTTTT

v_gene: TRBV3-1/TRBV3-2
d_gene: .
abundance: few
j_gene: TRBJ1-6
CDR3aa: CASSQAQGIDNSPLHF
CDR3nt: TGTGCCAGCAGCCAAGCGCAGGGTATCGATAATTCACCCCTCCACTTT

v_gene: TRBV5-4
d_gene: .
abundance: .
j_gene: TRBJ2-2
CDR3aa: CASSPQGVFRSAGELFF
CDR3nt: TGTGCCAGCAGTCCACAGGGTGTGTTTCGTAGCGCCGGGGAGCTGTTTTTT

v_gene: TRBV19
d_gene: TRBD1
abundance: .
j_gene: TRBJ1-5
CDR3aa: CASSTRDRKNQPQHF
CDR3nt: TGTGCCAGTAGTACAAGGGACAGGAAAAATCAGCCCCAGCATTTT

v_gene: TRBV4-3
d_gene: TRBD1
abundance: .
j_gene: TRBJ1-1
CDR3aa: CASSYDREMNTEAFF
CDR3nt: TGCGCCAGCAGCTACGACAGGGAGATGAACACTGAAGCTTTCTTT

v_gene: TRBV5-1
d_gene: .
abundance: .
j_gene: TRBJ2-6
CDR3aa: CASFGPSGANVLTF
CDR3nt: TGCGCCAGCTTTGGCCCCTCTGGGGCCAACGTCCTGACTTTC

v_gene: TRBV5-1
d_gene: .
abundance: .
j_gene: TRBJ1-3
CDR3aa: CASGNGGSGNTIYF
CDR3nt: TGCGCCAGCGGAAATGGCGGCTCTGGAAACACCATATATTTT